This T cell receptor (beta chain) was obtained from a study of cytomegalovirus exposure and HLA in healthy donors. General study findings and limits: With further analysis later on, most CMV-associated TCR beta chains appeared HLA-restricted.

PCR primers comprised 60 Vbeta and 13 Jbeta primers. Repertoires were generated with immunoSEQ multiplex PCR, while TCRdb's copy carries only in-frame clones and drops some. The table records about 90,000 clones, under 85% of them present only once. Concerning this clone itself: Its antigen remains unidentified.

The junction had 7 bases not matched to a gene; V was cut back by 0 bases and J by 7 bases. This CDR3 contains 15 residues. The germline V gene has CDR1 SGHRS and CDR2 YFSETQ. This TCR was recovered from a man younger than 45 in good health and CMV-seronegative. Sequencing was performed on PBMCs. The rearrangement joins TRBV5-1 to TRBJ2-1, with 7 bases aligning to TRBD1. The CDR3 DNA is TGCGCCAGCAGCTTGGCAGGGGGAAGAGGGAATGAGCAGTTCTTC. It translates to CASSLAGGRGNEQFF.